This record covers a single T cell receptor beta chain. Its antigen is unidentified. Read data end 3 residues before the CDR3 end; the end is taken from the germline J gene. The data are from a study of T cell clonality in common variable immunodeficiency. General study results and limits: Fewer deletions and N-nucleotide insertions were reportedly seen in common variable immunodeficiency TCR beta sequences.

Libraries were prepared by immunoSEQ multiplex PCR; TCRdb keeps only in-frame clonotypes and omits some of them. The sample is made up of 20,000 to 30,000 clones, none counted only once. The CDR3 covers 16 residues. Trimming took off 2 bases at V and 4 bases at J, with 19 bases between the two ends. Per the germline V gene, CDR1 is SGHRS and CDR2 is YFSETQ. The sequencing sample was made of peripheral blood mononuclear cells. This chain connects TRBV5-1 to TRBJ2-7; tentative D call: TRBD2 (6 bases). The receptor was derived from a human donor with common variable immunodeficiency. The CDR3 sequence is CASSFTGDAGTYEQYF. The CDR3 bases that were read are TGCGCCAGCAGCTTTACCGGGGATGCAGGGACTTACGAG.